This T cell receptor beta chain was sequenced for a study of CD8+CD57+ T cells in acquired aplastic anemia. Overall study context: Sorting CD4+ and CD8+ cells gave DNA averaging 3.2 ug. Broader study findings: Patients and controls turned out to have approximately 29 CD8+ CDR3 sequences in common.

Germline V gene sequence: CDR1 DFQATT, CDR2 SNEGSKA (reference sequence). Trimming took off 6 bases at V and 5 bases at J, with 9 bases between the two ends. This CDR3 comprises 11 residues. CDR3 and TCR beta VDJ profiling relied on a genomic DNA template. Using its own MiXCR run on the reads, TCRdb lists one record per CDR3 protein. The data show around 170,000 distinct CDR3 sequences, 55% to 70% seen once. As concerns this clonotype: Antigen specificity is unknown.

The sequence came from a human donor in good health. The J gene is TRBJ2-3, the V gene TRBV20-1; no clear D. Material for sequencing was sorted CD4+, CD8+, or CD8+CD57+ T cells (not recorded which) from PBMCs. In DNA form, the CDR3 reads TGCAGTGCCCCAAGTGGAGATACGCAGTATTTT. It translates to CSAPSGDTQYF.